This TCR beta chain is drawn from a study of T-cell reconstitution after alpha-beta-depleted transplantation in children. A library of TCRbeta sequences, prepared with unique molecular identifiers, was generated. In TCRdb, the PCR reads were re-called with MiXCR into one record per CDR3 protein. The sample carries under 150,000 distinct CDR3 sequences, about 9.9% recorded once. This clonotype has more than one count but fewer than ten. Its antigen is unknown. An end of the junction differs from the germline gene, which may be a read error. Study-wide points: Several patients had high TCRbeta diversity at day 60; it came from surviving recipient T cells and thymic progenitors. From newly produced T cells came most of the T-cell counts and diversity one year after transplant. The origin of alpha-beta T cells about two months after transplant was reportedly several hundred expanded graft clones.

Specimen: PBMCs, mostly from graft donor cells, collected 180 days after TCRalphabeta/CD19-depleted stem cell transplant. This clonotype was sampled from a girl less than two years old who had a stem cell transplant for combined immunodeficiency, so the T cells may come from the graft donor.

This CDR3 reads CSSSTGTAAKNIQYF. For the CDR3, the DNA is TGTTCCAGCAGCACCGGGACAGCAGCCAAAAACATTCAGTACTTC. The V gene is TRBV14, the J gene TRBJ2-4; 7 positions agree with TRBD1. This CDR3 has 15 residues. Per germline, CDR1 SGHDN and CDR2 FVKESK.